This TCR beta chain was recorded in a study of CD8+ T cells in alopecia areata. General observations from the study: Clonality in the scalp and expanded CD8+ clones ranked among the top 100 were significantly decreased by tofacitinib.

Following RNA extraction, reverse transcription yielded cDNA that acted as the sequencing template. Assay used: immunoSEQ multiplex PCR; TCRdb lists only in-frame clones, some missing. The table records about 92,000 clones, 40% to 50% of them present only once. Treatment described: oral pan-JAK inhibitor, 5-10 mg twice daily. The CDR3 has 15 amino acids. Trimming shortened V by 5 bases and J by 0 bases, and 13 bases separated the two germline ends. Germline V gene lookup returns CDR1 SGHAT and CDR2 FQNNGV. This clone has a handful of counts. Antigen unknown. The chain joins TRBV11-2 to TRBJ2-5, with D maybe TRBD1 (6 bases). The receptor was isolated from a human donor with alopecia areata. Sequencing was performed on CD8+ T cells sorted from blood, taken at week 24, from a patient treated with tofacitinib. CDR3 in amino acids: CASSLPGEYQETQYF. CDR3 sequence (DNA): TGTGCCAGCAGCCTGCCAGGGGAGTACCAAGAGACCCAGTACTTC. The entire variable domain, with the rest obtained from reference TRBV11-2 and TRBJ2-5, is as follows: EAGVAQSPRYKIIEKRQSVAFWCNPISGHATLYWYQQILGQGPKLLIQFQNNGVVDDSQLPKDRFSAERLKGVDSTLKIQPAKLEDSAVYLCASSLPGEYQETQYFGPGTRLLVL.